These T cell receptor beta chains were read from a single sample in a study of response to subunit inactivated influenza vaccine. TCRdb independently ran MiXCR on the RT-PCR reads; one entry per CDR3 protein. Among roughly 630,000 distinct CDR3 sequences listed, around 15% were seen once. This specimen was PBMCs from blood, taken around 15 days before vaccination. These receptors all stem from a man in his fifties or sixties who received an inactivated influenza vaccine. CDR3s include the opening cysteine and the closing phenylalanine or tryptophan. Fields, in order: V gene, clone size, D gene, J gene, CDR3 protein, CDR3 DNA. A D gene is named only where the DNA matches it firmly. Clone size is stated in some rows and not others, as once, few, many or a class when expanded.

v_call: TRBV14
clone_size: .
d_call: .
j_call: TRBJ1-4
cdr3_aa: CASSPQMTQSNEKLFF
cdr3_nt: TGTGCCAGCAGCCCTCAGATGACGCAGTCTAATGAAAAACTGTTTTTT

v_call: TRBV6-2/TRBV6-3
clone_size: few
d_call: TRBD2
j_call: TRBJ2-2
cdr3_aa: CASSPEASGRAYTGELFF
cdr3_nt: TGTGCCAGCAGTCCTGAAGCTAGCGGGAGGGCCTACACCGGGGAGCTGTTTTTT

v_call: TRBV5-4
clone_size: few
d_call: .
j_call: TRBJ1-2
cdr3_aa: CASSLGGDGSYGYTF
cdr3_nt: TGTGCCAGCAGCTTGGGGGGTGACGGCTCCTATGGCTACACCTTC

v_call: TRBV7-9
clone_size: .
d_call: TRBD1
j_call: TRBJ1-6
cdr3_aa: CASSSSGTGGSPLHF
cdr3_nt: TGTGCCAGCAGCTCATCCGGGACAGGGGGATCACCCCTCCACTTT

v_call: TRBV27
clone_size: few
d_call: .
j_call: TRBJ2-2
cdr3_aa: CASSLRPSGGELFF
cdr3_nt: TGTGCCAGCAGTTTAAGGCCCTCGGGCGGGGAGCTGTTTTTT

v_call: TRBV5-1
clone_size: few
d_call: TRBD2
j_call: TRBJ2-5
cdr3_aa: CASSTGSTSGGGETQYF
cdr3_nt: TGCGCCAGCAGCACCGGTTCGACTAGCGGGGGAGGCGAGACCCAGTACTTC

v_call: TRBV2
clone_size: few
d_call: .
j_call: TRBJ2-1
cdr3_aa: CASTLRLSYNEQFF
cdr3_nt: TGTGCCAGCACCCTTCGACTCTCCTACAATGAGCAGTTCTTC

v_call: TRBV6-2/TRBV6-3
clone_size: few
d_call: .
j_call: TRBJ1-1
cdr3_aa: CASSYGAATEAFF
cdr3_nt: TGTGCCAGCAGTTACGGGGCAGCCACTGAAGCTTTCTTT

v_call: TRBV18
clone_size: few
d_call: .
j_call: TRBJ2-5
cdr3_aa: CASSTAVDRAQYF
cdr3_nt: TGTGCCAGCTCAACGGCGGTCGATCGGGCCCAGTACTTC

v_call: TRBV3-1
clone_size: few
d_call: .
j_call: TRBJ1-1
cdr3_aa: CASSITNTEAFF
cdr3_nt: TGTGCCAGCAGTATCACGAACACTGAAGCTTTCTTT

v_call: TRBV20-1
clone_size: .
d_call: TRBD1
j_call: TRBJ1-2
cdr3_aa: CSARDRGDHRHYGYTF
cdr3_nt: TGCAGTGCTAGGGACAGGGGGGATCACCGGCACTATGGCTACACCTTC

v_call: TRBV12-3/TRBV12-4
clone_size: .
d_call: .
j_call: TRBJ2-3
cdr3_aa: CASSLSSSVGTDTQYF
cdr3_nt: TGTGCCAGCAGTTTGTCGTCCTCCGTCGGCACAGATACGCAGTATTTT

v_call: TRBV7-2
clone_size: few
d_call: .
j_call: TRBJ2-2
cdr3_aa: CASSLAPGGGRGTGELFF
cdr3_nt: TGTGCCAGCAGCTTAGCGCCGGGCGGGGGCCGAGGAACCGGGGAGCTGTTTTTT

v_call: TRBV19
clone_size: .
d_call: .
j_call: TRBJ2-7
cdr3_aa: CASSYPRDGAYEQYF
cdr3_nt: TGTGCCAGTAGCTACCCCCGGGACGGTGCCTACGAGCAGTACTTC

v_call: TRBV5-6
clone_size: few
d_call: .
j_call: TRBJ2-1
cdr3_aa: CASSRDGPQDEQFF
cdr3_nt: TGTGCCAGCAGCAGGGACGGCCCACAGGATGAGCAGTTCTTC

v_call: TRBV24-1
clone_size: many
d_call: TRBD1
j_call: TRBJ2-5
cdr3_aa: CATSDLRNGAGGETQYF
cdr3_nt: TGTGCCACCAGTGATTTGCGTAATGGGGCAGGGGGAGAGACCCAGTACTTC

v_call: TRBV5-6
clone_size: few
d_call: .
j_call: TRBJ1-4
cdr3_aa: CASSPGRGNEKLFF
cdr3_nt: TGTGCCAGCAGCCCCGGACGGGGGAATGAAAAACTGTTTTTT

v_call: TRBV4-1
clone_size: .
d_call: TRBD2
j_call: TRBJ2-2
cdr3_aa: CASSQDEWEGPGELFF
cdr3_nt: TGCGCCAGCAGCCAAGATGAGTGGGAGGGACCCGGGGAGCTGTTTTTT

v_call: TRBV5-1
clone_size: few
d_call: .
j_call: TRBJ2-5
cdr3_aa: CASSPEPQAETQYF
cdr3_nt: TGCGCCAGCAGCCCGGAACCTCAAGCGGAGACCCAGTACTTC

v_call: TRBV6-1
clone_size: .
d_call: .
j_call: TRBJ1-6
cdr3_aa: CASSLGFGSPLHF
cdr3_nt: TGTGCCAGCAGTCTGGGTTTCGGTTCACCCCTCCACTTT

v_call: TRBV6-1
clone_size: many
d_call: .
j_call: TRBJ1-5
cdr3_aa: CASSRQTGSNQPQHF
cdr3_nt: TGTGCCAGCAGCCGGCAAACAGGGAGCAATCAGCCCCAGCATTTT

v_call: TRBV19
clone_size: few
d_call: .
j_call: TRBJ2-1
cdr3_aa: CASSGSARNEQFF
cdr3_nt: TGTGCCAGTAGCGGGAGCGCGAGGAATGAGCAGTTCTTC

v_call: TRBV7-9
clone_size: .
d_call: TRBD1
j_call: TRBJ2-7
cdr3_aa: CASSLNSGQGYEQYF
cdr3_nt: TGTGCCAGCAGCTTAAATTCGGGACAGGGCTACGAGCAGTACTTC

v_call: TRBV4-1
clone_size: few
d_call: .
j_call: TRBJ1-1
cdr3_aa: CASSQERGVNTEAFF
cdr3_nt: TGCGCCAGCAGCCAAGAAAGGGGGGTAAACACTGAAGCTTTCTTT

v_call: TRBV5-6
clone_size: .
d_call: TRBD1
j_call: TRBJ1-1
cdr3_aa: CASSLAFQGAIRRAFF
cdr3_nt: TGTGCCAGCAGCTTGGCATTCCAGGGGGCCATCCGACGAGCTTTCTTT

v_call: TRBV12-3/TRBV12-4
clone_size: .
d_call: .
j_call: TRBJ1-1
cdr3_aa: CASSRWGLNTEAFF
cdr3_nt: TGTGCCAGCAGCCGCTGGGGCCTAAACACTGAAGCTTTCTTT

v_call: TRBV5-1
clone_size: few
d_call: TRBD2
j_call: TRBJ2-3
cdr3_aa: CASSSTSGRGDTQYF
cdr3_nt: TGCGCCAGCAGCTCAACTAGCGGGAGGGGAGATACGCAGTATTTT

v_call: TRBV4-1
clone_size: few
d_call: TRBD1
j_call: TRBJ1-4
cdr3_aa: CASSPGTETTATNEKLFF
cdr3_nt: TGCGCCAGCAGCCCGGGGACAGAGACTACTGCAACTAATGAAAAACTGTTTTTT

v_call: TRBV11-2
clone_size: .
d_call: .
j_call: TRBJ2-1
cdr3_aa: CASSLRTYNEQFF
cdr3_nt: TGTGCCAGCAGCTTAAGGACTTACAATGAGCAGTTCTTC